These 20 T cell receptor beta chains were all obtained from the same sample, sequenced in a study of CD8+CD57+ T cells in acquired aplastic anemia listed by TCRdb under 2018. Sequencing relied on an Illumina HiSeq 2000. Genomic DNA served as template for TCR beta VDJ combination and CDR3 sequence profiling. TCRdb reanalyzed the raw reads on its own, using fastp at Q25 for trimming and MiXCR for clone calling, and kept in-frame beta chains. Merged by CDR3 protein, the rows form single entries marked with the most common genes and DNA. This sample comprises about 200,000 distinct CDR3 sequences, 55% to 65% of them detected only once. Together, the top ten hold roughly 64% of the sample. Patients chosen for sequencing had shown expansion of CD8+CD57+ cells by flow cytometry. Sequenced sample: sorted CD4+, CD8+, or CD8+CD57+ T cells (not recorded which) from PBMCs. These receptors came from a human donor with aplastic anemia.

The CDR3 region has the DNA TGTGCCAGCAGTGAGGTAGCGGGACAGGGGGACCGTGGTAATGAGCAGTTCTTC. Its protein product is CASSEVAGQGDRGNEQFF. The chain joins TRBV25-1 to TRBJ2-1; TRBD1 aligns across 11 bases. Germline V CDR1 and CDR2: MGHDK, SYGVNS. The CDR3 is 18 residues long. V shed 3 bases, J shed 7 bases, and the junction held 14 bases outside the gene matches.

This clonotype was seen just once. The rearrangement uses TRBV24-1 and TRBJ1-2; D remains ambiguous. V lost 12 bases to trimming and J lost 8 bases, with 9 bases between them. CDR3 size: 9 residues. CDR1 and CDR2 from the germline V gene are KGHDR and SFDVKD. This CDR3 reads CASRSGYTF. The DNA of the CDR3 is TGTGCCTCGCGTAGCGGCTACACCTTC.

The V and J genes are TRBV7-9 and TRBJ2-2; D remains unclear. V was shortened by 5 bases and J by 7 bases, with 14 bases between the two germline ends. Per germline, CDR1 SEHNR and CDR2 FQNEAQ (reference sequence). The CDR3 runs to 14 residues. Written as DNA, the CDR3 is TGTGCCAGCAGCCGAGACCCGACGGGCGGGGAGCTGTTTTTT. This translates into CASSRDPTGGELFF.

J is TRBJ1-5 and V is TRBV19, with unresolved D. The germline CDR1 and CDR2 sequences are LNHDA and SQIVND (reference sequence). The CDR3 runs 14 residues. Trimming left V 1 base short and J 7 bases short, with 11 bases between. The CDR3 is CASSIGRGKQPQHF. Written as DNA, the CDR3 is TGTGCCAGTAGTATAGGCCGTGGGAAGCAGCCCCAGCATTTT.

The V and J genes are TRBV7-8 and TRBJ2-1; D possibly corresponds to TRBD1 (6 bases). Germline V CDR1 and CDR2: SGHVS, FQNEAQ. V lost 8 bases and J lost 14, with 19 bases in between. The CDR3 consists of 12 residues. In nucleotides, the CDR3 is TGTGCCAGCGGCGCCGGGACACCGTGGGAGTTCTTC. Translation gives CASGAGTPWEFF.

The chain joins TRBV12-3 or TRBV12-4 to TRBJ1-4, with D perhaps TRBD1 (6 bases). Trimming pared 6 bases from V and 7 bases from J, leaving 9 bases between. The CDR3 runs to 12 residues. The CDR3 loop reads CASRRTAEKLFF. CDR3 bases: TGTGCCAGCAGACGGACAGCTGAAAAACTGTTTTTT.

This sequence joins TRBV7-9 and TRBJ1-3; 8 bases are a match to TRBD1. The CDR3 spans 15 residues. With V trimmed by 5 bases and J by 4 bases, 7 bases remained unmatched. Germline assignment: CDR1 SEHNR and CDR2 FQNEAQ (reference sequence). The CDR3 sequence: CASSARQGLGNTIYF. CDR3 sequence (DNA): TGTGCCAGCAGCGCGCGACAGGGGTTGGGAAACACCATATATTTT.

The chain links TRBV20-1 to TRBJ2-7; 9 bases agree with TRBD2. This CDR3 is built from 14 residues. CDR1 is DFQATT, CDR2 SNEGSKA, per germline (reference sequence). The ends lost 1 base at V and 4 bases at J; junction bases unmatched: 5. The CDR3 DNA reads as TGCAGTGCTAGAGGATCTAGCGGGGATTACGAGCAGTACTTC. Translated, it gives CSARGSSGDYEQYF.

The chain has TRBV2 and TRBJ1-5, with D maybe TRBD1 (6 bases). Germline V gives CDR1 SNHLY, CDR2 FYNNEI. The CDR3 consists of 14 residues. Trimming cost V 7 bases and J 6 bases, with 16 bases left between them. This CDR3 reads CASKMTGEGQPQHF. The CDR3 DNA reads TGTGCCAGCAAAATGACAGGAGAGGGTCAGCCCCAGCATTTT.

This chain connects TRBV2 to TRBJ1-6; 7 nucleotides align to TRBD1. Germline CDR1 SNHLY, CDR2 FYNNEI. There are 16 residues in the CDR3. Trimming cost V 6 bases and J 9 bases; bases outside gene matches: 14. The CDR3 coding sequence is TGTGCCAGCAGCCCCTTCGGAGGGGGCGGAGGTTCACCCCTCCACTTT. Translating it yields CASSPFGGGGGSPLHF.

This clonotype was recorded many times. The chain employs TRBV7-6 and TRBJ2-2; tentatively, D is TRBD2 (6 bases). This CDR3 comprises 14 residues. V lost 1 base and J 3 bases, leaving 6 bases between the germline ends. Germline lookup yields CDR1 SGHVS and CDR2 FNYEAQ. The CDR3 bases are TGTGCCAGCAGCTTAGGGGGGGACACCGGGGAGCTGTTTTTT. Protein: CASSLGGDTGELFF.

V and J are TRBV12-3 or TRBV12-4 and TRBJ2-1; the D gene is possibly TRBD1 (6 bases). Deletions cut 6 bases from V and 2 bases from J, with 14 bases between. The CDR3 has 15 amino acids. The CDR3 nucleotides are TGTGCCAGCAGCTTCAGGGGCCTAGCCTACAATGAGCAGTTCTTC. Translating gives CASSFRGLAYNEQFF.

In this sample, this clonotype turned up a few times. The chain is built from TRBV30 and TRBJ2-3, with 9 bases identical to TRBD1. The CDR3 is 15 amino acids. CDR1 is GTSNPN and CDR2 is SVGIG in the germline V gene (reference sequence). V was pared by 2 bases and J by 3 bases, with 6 bases of the junction left unmatched. This chain's CDR3 is CAWSYGTGKTDTQYF. The DNA for the CDR3 is TGTGCCTGGAGTTATGGGACAGGGAAAACAGATACGCAGTATTTT.

This chain joins TRBV25-1 and TRBJ2-7; D ambiguous. CDR1 is MGHDK and CDR2 is SYGVNS in the germline V gene. Trimming shortened V by 7 bases and J by 0 bases, and 16 bases separated the two germline ends. The CDR3 consists of 15 residues. The CDR3 here is CASTRLVGSSYEQYF. Here the CDR3 DNA reads TGTGCCAGCACCCGCTTGGTTGGCAGCTCCTACGAGCAGTACTTC.

This clonotype showed up just a few times. The chain combines TRBV2 with TRBJ1-4; 7 bases are shared with TRBD1. Germline V gene sequence: CDR1 SNHLY, CDR2 FYNNEI. V lost 4 bases to trimming and J lost 8 bases; unmatched junction nucleotides: 10. The CDR3 spans 15 residues. CDR3 nucleotides: TGTGCCAGCAGTGTCGAACAGGGGAACTCGGAAAAACTGTTTTTT. It codes for CASSVEQGNSEKLFF.

V and J are TRBV7-6 and TRBJ2-7, with 7 bases matching TRBD2. This CDR3 spans 16 amino acids. Germline V lookup: CDR1 SGHVS, CDR2 FNYEAQ. Losses at the gene ends were 1 base for V and 2 bases for J; bases not matched to a gene: 8. Here the CDR3 DNA reads TGTGCCAGCAGCTTAGAGCCAGCGGGGAGACCCTACGAGCAGTACTTC. Residues: CASSLEPAGRPYEQYF.

Comments on this clonotype: This sequence may be a read error, since a much larger clone differs from it by one base. The CDR3 carries no conserved terminal phenylalanine or tryptophan, so it likely arises from a read error. This chain links TRBV5-1 with TRBJ2-5, with D possibly matching TRBD2 (7 bases). This CDR3 has 13 residues. V dropped 0 bases and J dropped 6 bases, with 9 bases sitting between them. CDR1 is SGHRS, CDR2 YFSETQ, per germline. The CDR3 DNA reads as TGCGCCAGCAGCTTGGCGGGGGGCCAGACCCAGTACCTC. The encoded protein is CASSLAGGQTQYL.

This clonotype occurred a few times. The chain employs TRBV5-1 and TRBJ2-3; D not resolved. Germline CDR1 SGHRS, CDR2 YFSETQ. The CDR3 has 15 amino acids. Trimming took 0 bases from V and 1 from J, leaving 9 bases between them. DNA for the CDR3: TGCGCCAGCAGCTTGGTGGAGCCGGGCACAGATACGCAGTATTTT. As protein: CASSLVEPGTDTQYF.

This rearrangement joins TRBV2 to TRBJ2-7; D unclear. Deletions cut 0 bases from V and 6 bases from J, with 12 bases between. Per the germline V gene, CDR1 is SNHLY and CDR2 is FYNNEI. The CDR3 extends over 14 amino acids. DNA of the CDR3: TGTGCCAGCAGTGAAGCGCGAAGGGTGGCCGAGCAGTACTTC. Residues: CASSEARRVAEQYF.

The chain joins TRBV29-1 to TRBJ1-2; D not certain. With 5 bases removed from V and 5 bases from J, the gap between germline ends came to 9 bases. CDR3 size: 11 residues. CDR1 and CDR2 from the germline V gene are SQVTM and ANQGSEA. CDR3 sequence: CSVMAGYGYTF. The CDR3 region has the DNA TGCAGCGTTATGGCCGGATATGGCTACACCTTC. The variable domain in full, completed from reference TRBV29-1 and TRBJ1-2, reads SAVISQKPSRDICQRGTSLTIQCQVDSQVTMMFWYRQQPGQSLTLIATANQGSEATYESGFVIDKFPISRPNLTFSTLTVSNMSPEDSSIYLCSVMAGYGYTFGSGTRLTVV.